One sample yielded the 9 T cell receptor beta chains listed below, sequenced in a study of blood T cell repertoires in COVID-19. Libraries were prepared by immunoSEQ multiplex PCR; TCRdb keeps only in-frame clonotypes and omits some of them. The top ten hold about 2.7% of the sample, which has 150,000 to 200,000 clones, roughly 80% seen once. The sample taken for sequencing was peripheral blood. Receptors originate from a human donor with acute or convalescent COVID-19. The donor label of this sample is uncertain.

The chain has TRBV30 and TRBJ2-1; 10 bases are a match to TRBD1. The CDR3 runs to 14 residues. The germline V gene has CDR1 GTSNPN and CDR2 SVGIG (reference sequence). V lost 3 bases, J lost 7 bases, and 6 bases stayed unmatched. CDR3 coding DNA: TGTGCCTGGAGCAGACAGGGGGCGAGTAATGAGCAGTTCTTC. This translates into CAWSRQGASNEQFF.

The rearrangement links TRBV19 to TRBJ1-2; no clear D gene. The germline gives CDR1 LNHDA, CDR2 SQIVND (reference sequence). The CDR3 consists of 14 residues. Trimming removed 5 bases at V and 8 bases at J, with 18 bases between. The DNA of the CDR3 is TGTGCCAGTAGTGAACCTGGGAGGACTATAGGCTACACCTTC. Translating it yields CASSEPGRTIGYTF. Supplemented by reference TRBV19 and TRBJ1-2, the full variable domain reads DGGITQSPKYLFRKEGQNVTLSCEQNLNHDAMYWYRQDPGQGLRLIYYSQIVNDFQKGDIAEGYSVSREKKESFPLTVTSAQKNPTAFYLCASSEPGRTIGYTFGSGTRLTVV.

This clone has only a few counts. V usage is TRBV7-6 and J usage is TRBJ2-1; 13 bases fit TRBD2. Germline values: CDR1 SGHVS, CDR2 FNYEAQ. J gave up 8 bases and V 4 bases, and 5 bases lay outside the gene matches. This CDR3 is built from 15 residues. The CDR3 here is CASSSGLAGADEQFF. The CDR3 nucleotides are TGTGCCAGCAGCTCTGGACTAGCGGGAGCGGATGAGCAGTTCTTC.

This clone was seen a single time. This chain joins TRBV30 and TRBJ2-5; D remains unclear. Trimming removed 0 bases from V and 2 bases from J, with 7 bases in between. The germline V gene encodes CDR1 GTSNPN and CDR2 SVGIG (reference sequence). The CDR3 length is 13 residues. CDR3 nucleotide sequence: TGTGCCTGGAGTGTAAACTTGCAAGAGACCCAGTACTTC. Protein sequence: CAWSVNLQETQYF.

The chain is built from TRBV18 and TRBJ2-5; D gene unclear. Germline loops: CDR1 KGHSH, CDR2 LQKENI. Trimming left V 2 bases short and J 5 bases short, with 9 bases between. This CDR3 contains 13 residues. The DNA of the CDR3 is TGTGCCAGCTCACCATCCCCCTCGGAGACCCAGTACTTC. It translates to CASSPSPSETQYF.

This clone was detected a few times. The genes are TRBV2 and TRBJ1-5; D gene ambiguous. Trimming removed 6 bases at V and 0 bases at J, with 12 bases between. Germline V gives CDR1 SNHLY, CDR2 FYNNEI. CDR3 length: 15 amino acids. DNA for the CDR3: TGTGCCAGCAGAAATGGCAGGTATAGCAATCAGCCCCAGCATTTT. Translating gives CASRNGRYSNQPQHF.

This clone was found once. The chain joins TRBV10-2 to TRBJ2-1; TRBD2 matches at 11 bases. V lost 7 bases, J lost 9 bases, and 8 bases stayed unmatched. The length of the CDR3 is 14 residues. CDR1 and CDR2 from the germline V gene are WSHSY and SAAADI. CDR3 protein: CASIFTSGSGEQFF. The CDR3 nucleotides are TGCGCCAGCATTTTTACTAGCGGGAGCGGTGAGCAGTTCTTC.

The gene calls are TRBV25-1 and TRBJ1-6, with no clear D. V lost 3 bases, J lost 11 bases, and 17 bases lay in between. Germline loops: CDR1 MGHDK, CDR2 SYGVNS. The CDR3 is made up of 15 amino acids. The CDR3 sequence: CASSETRRKDPPLHF. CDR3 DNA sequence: TGTGCCAGCAGTGAGACAAGGAGGAAGGATCCACCCCTCCACTTT.

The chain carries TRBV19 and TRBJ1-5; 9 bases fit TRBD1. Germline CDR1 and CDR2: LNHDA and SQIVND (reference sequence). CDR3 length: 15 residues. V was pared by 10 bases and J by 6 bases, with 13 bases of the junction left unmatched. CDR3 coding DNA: TGTGCCACCTCAACAGCGGGACAGGGATTTCAGCCCCAGCATTTT. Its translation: CATSTAGQGFQPQHF.